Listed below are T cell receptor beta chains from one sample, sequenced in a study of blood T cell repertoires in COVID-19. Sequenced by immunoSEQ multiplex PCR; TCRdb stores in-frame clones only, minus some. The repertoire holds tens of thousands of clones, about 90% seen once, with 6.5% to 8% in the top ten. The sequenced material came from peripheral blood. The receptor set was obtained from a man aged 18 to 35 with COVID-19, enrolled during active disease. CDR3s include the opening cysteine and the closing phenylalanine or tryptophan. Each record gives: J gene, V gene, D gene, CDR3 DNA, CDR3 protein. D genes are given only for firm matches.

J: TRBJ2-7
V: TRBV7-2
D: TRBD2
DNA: TGTGCCAGCAGCTTGGGGACTAGCGCCTCCTACGAGCAGTACTTC
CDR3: CASSLGTSASYEQYF

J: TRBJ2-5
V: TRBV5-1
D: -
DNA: TGCGCCAGCAGCTTGGTGGTAGCGCTCAAACCGGGAGAGACCCAGTACTTC
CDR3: CASSLVVALKPGETQYF

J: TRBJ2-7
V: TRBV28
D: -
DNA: TGTGCCAGCAGTTTGGGCAGGGTCCACGAGCAGTACTTC
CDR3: CASSLGRVHEQYF

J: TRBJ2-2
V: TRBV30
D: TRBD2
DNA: TGTGCCTGGAGTCCCAAGGTGCGGGGGGAAGGGGAGCTGTTTTTT
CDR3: CAWSPKVRGEGELFF

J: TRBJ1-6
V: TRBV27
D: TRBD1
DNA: TGTGCCAGCAGTTCGGGCGGGACAGGCTATAATTCACCCCTCCACTTT
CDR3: CASSSGGTGYNSPLHF

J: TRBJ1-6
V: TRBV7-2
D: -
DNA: TGTGCCAGCAGCCAAGGAGGGTTCATGTCGAATTCACCCCTCCACTTT
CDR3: CASSQGGFMSNSPLHF

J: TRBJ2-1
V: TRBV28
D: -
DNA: TGTGCCAGCAGTTTCCTACAGGTTACCTACAATGAGCAGTTCTTC
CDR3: CASSFLQVTYNEQFF

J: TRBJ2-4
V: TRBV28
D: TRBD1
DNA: TGTGCCAGCACCAAACCGGGGACAGATACAAACATTCAGTACTTC
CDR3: CASTKPGTDTNIQYF

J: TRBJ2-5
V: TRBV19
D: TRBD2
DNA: TGTGCCAGTAGTATAGTTCTAGCGGGAGGCGAGACCCAGTACTTC
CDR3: CASSIVLAGGETQYF

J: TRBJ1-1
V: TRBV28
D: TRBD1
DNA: TGTGCCACCCGATGGGACAGGGCGGGAAGGACTGAAGCTTTCTTT
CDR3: CATRWDRAGRTEAFF

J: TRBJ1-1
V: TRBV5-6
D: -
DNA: TGTGCCAGCAGCTTGGTAGTTGGGGCAACTGAAGCTTTCTTT
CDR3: CASSLVVGATEAFF

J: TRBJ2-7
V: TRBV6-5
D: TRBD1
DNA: TGTGCCAGCAGTTCGGACAGGGGTTCATACGAGCAGTACTTC
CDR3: CASSSDRGSYEQYF